This is a list of T cell receptor beta chains from one sample in a study of T cell repertoires in cytomegalovirus infection. Each CDR3 protein is one row after TCRdb ran MiXCR on the reads. The sample lists about 50,000 distinct CDR3 sequences, roughly 21% occurring once. Antigen specificity for these receptors is unknown. This specimen was CD8+ T cells from cultured PBMCs, taken from culture after CMV antigen stimulation. The receptors originated from a human donor in good health (CMV status not recorded). Some clones in this sample may be carry-over from other donors' samples. Each CDR3 is given with its conserved first and last residue. Each record gives: CDR3 DNA, CDR3 protein, J gene, clone size, D gene, V gene. A D gene is named only where the DNA matches it firmly. Size is omitted from some rows. Given values are once, few, many or a class for expanded clones.

cdr3_nt: TGTGCCAGCCAACAGGGGGATCAGCCCCAGCATTTT
cdr3_aa: CASQQGDQPQHF
j_call: TRBJ1-5
clone_size: .
d_call: TRBD1
v_call: TRBV27

cdr3_nt: TGTGCCAGCAGCCTGGGACAGACCCCAACTAATGAAAAACTGTTTTTT
cdr3_aa: CASSLGQTPTNEKLFF
j_call: TRBJ1-4
clone_size: .
d_call: TRBD1
v_call: TRBV27

cdr3_nt: TGCGCCAGCAGCCAAGGATGGGCCGACAATGAGCAGTTCTTC
cdr3_aa: CASSQGWADNEQFF
j_call: TRBJ2-1
clone_size: few
d_call: .
v_call: TRBV4-1

cdr3_nt: TGTGCCAGCAGCCCAACCCGGGACGCGAACACCGGGGAGCTGTTTTTT
cdr3_aa: CASSPTRDANTGELFF
j_call: TRBJ2-2
clone_size: few
d_call: .
v_call: TRBV7-8

cdr3_nt: TGTGCCAGCAGCGGGCCGGGGGGCAACTACTACGAGCAGTACTTC
cdr3_aa: CASSGPGGNYYEQYF
j_call: TRBJ2-7
clone_size: .
d_call: .
v_call: TRBV7-9

cdr3_nt: TGTGCCAGCAACCTTGCGGGACTAGCTTCCTACGAGCAGTACTTC
cdr3_aa: CASNLAGLASYEQYF
j_call: TRBJ2-7
clone_size: .
d_call: TRBD2
v_call: TRBV12-3/TRBV12-4

cdr3_nt: TGTGCCAGCAGTCCGGAAGTCGGTCAGCCCCAGCATTTT
cdr3_aa: CASSPEVGQPQHF
j_call: TRBJ1-5
clone_size: .
d_call: .
v_call: TRBV6-5

cdr3_nt: TGTGCCAGCAGCGGAGGGGGTGGCCCGACGGTGAAAAAGACCCAGTACTTC
cdr3_aa: CASSGGGGPTVKKTQYF
j_call: TRBJ2-5
clone_size: .
d_call: .
v_call: TRBV5-4

cdr3_nt: TGTGCCAGCAGTCCCGGGGGTACGAACACTGAAGCTTTCTTT
cdr3_aa: CASSPGGTNTEAFF
j_call: TRBJ1-1
clone_size: few
d_call: .
v_call: TRBV6-8

cdr3_nt: TGTGCCAGCAGTAGATACAGGGTTCAAATAGATACGCAGTATTTT
cdr3_aa: CASSRYRVQIDTQYF
j_call: TRBJ2-3
clone_size: .
d_call: .
v_call: TRBV6-5

cdr3_nt: TGCAGTGCTAGGGTGTTCCAGGGGGCAACTAATGAAAAACTGTTTTTT
cdr3_aa: CSARVFQGATNEKLFF
j_call: TRBJ1-4
clone_size: few
d_call: TRBD1
v_call: TRBV20-1

cdr3_nt: TGTGCCAGCAGCTTGAGGGATAGGGAGACCCAGTACTTC
cdr3_aa: CASSLRDRETQYF
j_call: TRBJ2-5
clone_size: many
d_call: .
v_call: TRBV7-9

cdr3_nt: TGTGCCAGCAGTTATCGTCAGGGGAGTCATCCCGGGGAGCTGTTTTTT
cdr3_aa: CASSYRQGSHPGELFF
j_call: TRBJ2-2
clone_size: .
d_call: .
v_call: TRBV6-2/TRBV6-3

cdr3_nt: TGTGCCAGCAGTTGGACTAGTAGGGGTGAGCAGTTCTTC
cdr3_aa: CASSWTSRGEQFF
j_call: TRBJ2-1
clone_size: .
d_call: TRBD2
v_call: TRBV6-2/TRBV6-3

cdr3_nt: TGTGCCAGCAGTCTCCCCGCGGGGGGCAACAATGAGCAGTTCTTC
cdr3_aa: CASSLPAGGNNEQFF
j_call: TRBJ2-1
clone_size: few
d_call: TRBD2
v_call: TRBV6-2/TRBV6-3

cdr3_nt: TGTGCCAGCAGCCAAAATGAGGGGCGCGAAGGCTACACCTTC
cdr3_aa: CASSQNEGREGYTF
j_call: TRBJ1-2
clone_size: .
d_call: .
v_call: TRBV7-9

cdr3_nt: TGTGCCAGCAGCTTGCCGACGCAGGGGGCTGGGGAGACCCAGTACTTC
cdr3_aa: CASSLPTQGAGETQYF
j_call: TRBJ2-5
clone_size: .
d_call: TRBD1
v_call: TRBV7-6

cdr3_nt: TGTGCCAGCAGCTCATCGGGGCAACTCACCGGGGAGCTGTTTTTT
cdr3_aa: CASSSSGQLTGELFF
j_call: TRBJ2-2
clone_size: .
d_call: .
v_call: TRBV7-9

cdr3_nt: TGTGCCAGCAGCTTAATTTGGGGGGGCCAAGAGACCCAGTACTTC
cdr3_aa: CASSLIWGGQETQYF
j_call: TRBJ2-5
clone_size: few
d_call: TRBD2
v_call: TRBV7-6

cdr3_nt: TGTGCCAGCAGTTCGTACGACATATTCGCGAACACCGGGGAGCTGTTTTTT
cdr3_aa: CASSSYDIFANTGELFF
j_call: TRBJ2-2
clone_size: .
d_call: .
v_call: TRBV6-5

cdr3_nt: TGTGCCAGCAGCCCTACAACAGGGAGCAATCAGCCCCAGCATTTT
cdr3_aa: CASSPTTGSNQPQHF
j_call: TRBJ1-5
clone_size: .
d_call: .
v_call: TRBV12-3/TRBV12-4

cdr3_nt: TGTGCCAGTAGTATCAACGACTATTCACCCCTCCACTTT
cdr3_aa: CASSINDYSPLHF
j_call: TRBJ1-6
clone_size: few
d_call: .
v_call: TRBV19

cdr3_nt: TGTGCCATCAGTGCAGGGGCCACTGAAGCTTTCTTT
cdr3_aa: CAISAGATEAFF
j_call: TRBJ1-1
clone_size: few
d_call: .
v_call: TRBV10-3

cdr3_nt: TGTGCCAGCAGACCCTCACCGGGACTAGCGTTTGAAGAGACCCAGTACTTC
cdr3_aa: CASRPSPGLAFEETQYF
j_call: TRBJ2-5
clone_size: .
d_call: TRBD2
v_call: TRBV6-2/TRBV6-3

cdr3_nt: TGTGCCAGCAGCACCCACGCTAGAGGCGCAGATACGCAGTATTTT
cdr3_aa: CASSTHARGADTQYF
j_call: TRBJ2-3
clone_size: many
d_call: .
v_call: TRBV7-2

cdr3_nt: TGTGCCTGGAAGACAGGGGCCTCCTCCCGGGGCACTGAAGCTTTCTTT
cdr3_aa: CAWKTGASSRGTEAFF
j_call: TRBJ1-1
clone_size: .
d_call: TRBD1
v_call: TRBV30

cdr3_nt: TGTGCCAGCAGTTTAATAAGTAGCAATCAGCCCCAGCATTTT
cdr3_aa: CASSLISSNQPQHF
j_call: TRBJ1-5
clone_size: .
d_call: .
v_call: TRBV6-2/TRBV6-3

cdr3_nt: TGTGCCAGCAGCCCCTCCTCTGGGGCCAACGTCCTGACTTTC
cdr3_aa: CASSPSSGANVLTF
j_call: TRBJ2-6
clone_size: .
d_call: .
v_call: TRBV7-8

cdr3_nt: TGTGCCAGCAGTTACTCCCTACCCGGGACAGGGAGGAACACTGAAGCTTTCTTT
cdr3_aa: CASSYSLPGTGRNTEAFF
j_call: TRBJ1-1
clone_size: .
d_call: TRBD1
v_call: TRBV6-2/TRBV6-3